Each of the 21 T cell receptor beta chains below was sequenced from the same sample in a study of memory CD4+ T cells and cytomegalovirus serostatus. The sort gate was single viable CD3+CD4+CD8-CD45RO+ cells for memory CD4+ T cells. Assay used: immunoSEQ multiplex PCR; TCRdb lists only in-frame clones, some missing. The top ten hold around 0.9% of the sample, which has 55,000 to 75,000 clones, 75% to 85% seen once. Sequencing used memory CD4+ T cells from blood. These receptors all come from an adult in good health and CMV-seronegative.

In this sample, this clone turned up once. The chain carries TRBV7-9 and TRBJ1-4; 10 nucleotides align to TRBD1. After removal of 5 bases from V and 4 bases from J, the junction contained 1 base not matched to a gene. This CDR3 comprises 14 residues. Germline V gene lookup returns CDR1 SEHNR and CDR2 FQNEAQ (reference sequence). The CDR3 spells CASSRTGGNEKLFF. The CDR3 DNA reads as TGTGCCAGCAGCCGGACAGGGGGTAATGAAAAACTGTTTTTT.

This clone is classed as medium-sized. This chain links TRBV14 with TRBJ2-5; 11 bases align to TRBD2. The length of the CDR3 is 15 residues. V was clipped by 4 bases and J by 5 bases; unmatched bases: 6. Germline V gene sequence: CDR1 SGHDN, CDR2 FVKESK. CDR3 sequence reads: CASSRRLAGTETQYF. The DNA of the CDR3 is TGTGCCAGCAGCCGGCGACTAGCGGGGACGGAGACCCAGTACTTC.

This chain uses TRBV30 with TRBJ1-2; D perhaps matches TRBD1 (6 bases). This CDR3 contains 11 residues. Germline CDR1 GTSNPN, CDR2 SVGIG (reference sequence). The V end lost 3 bases, the J end lost 7 bases, and 9 bases lay between the germline ends. The CDR3 spells CAWRMGAGYTF. DNA of the CDR3: TGTGCCTGGAGGATGGGGGCTGGCTACACCTTC.

V gene TRBV6-5 combines with J gene TRBJ1-2, with 8 bases that match TRBD1. The CDR3 runs 15 residues. CDR1 is MNHEY and CDR2 is SVGAGI in the germline V gene. With V trimmed by 3 bases and J by 5 bases, 8 bases remained unmatched. The CDR3 nucleotides read TGTGCCAGCAGTTATCCCGGGACAGGCCTTTATGGCTACACCTTC. Protein sequence: CASSYPGTGLYGYTF.

The rearrangement uses TRBV5-1 and TRBJ2-1; 7 positions match TRBD2. Germline CDR1 SGHRS, CDR2 YFSETQ. Trimming took 6 bases from V and 2 from J; bases not matched to a gene: 8. The CDR3 has 15 residues. CDR3 nucleotide sequence: TGCGCCAGCACCCCTCCCGGGACTACCTACAATGAGCAGTTCTTC. This translates into CASTPPGTTYNEQFF.

The J gene is TRBJ2-3, the V gene TRBV5-1; D not resolved. In germline, CDR1 is SGHRS, CDR2 YFSETQ. The V end lost 4 bases, the J end lost 2 bases, and 14 bases lay between the germline ends. This CDR3 is built from 15 residues. This CDR3 reads CASSAQAGYTDTQYF. DNA of the CDR3: TGCGCCAGCAGCGCGCAGGCAGGATACACAGATACGCAGTATTTT. Combining the CDR3 with reference TRBV5-1 and TRBJ2-3 gives the whole variable domain KAGVTQTPRYLIKTRGQQVTLSCSPISGHRSVSWYQQTPGQGLQFLFEYFSETQRNKGNFPGRFSGRQFSNSRSEMNVSTLELGDSALYLCASSAQAGYTDTQYFGPGTRLTVL.

The chain is built from TRBV29-1 and TRBJ1-1; 7 nucleotides agree with TRBD1. Germline-derived CDR1 and CDR2 are SQVTM and ANQGSEA. V was pared by 6 bases and J by 11 bases, with 9 bases of the junction left unmatched. The CDR3 is 11 residues long. The CDR3 spells CSVRGRAGAFF. The CDR3 nucleotides are TGCAGCGTGAGGGGGCGGGCTGGGGCTTTCTTT.

The CDR3 here is CASTDNNEQFF. The CDR3 region has the DNA TGTGCCAGCACGGACAACAATGAGCAGTTCTTC. The chain couples TRBV21-1 to TRBJ2-1; the table calls TRBD1, which could not be checked here. TRBV21-1 is labeled a pseudogene. The CDR3 is made up of 11 amino acids.

The rearrangement uses TRBV28 and TRBJ1-5, with TRBD1 matching over 8 bases. V trimming: 2 bases; J trimming: 2 bases; junction bases outside the gene matches: 8. CDR1 and CDR2 from the germline V gene are MDHEN and SYDVKM. The CDR3 spans 17 residues. The CDR3 sequence: CASSLVSSGQGNQPQHF. The CDR3 DNA reads TGTGCCAGCAGTTTAGTATCCTCGGGACAGGGCAATCAGCCCCAGCATTTT.

The rearrangement links TRBV6-1 to TRBJ2-5; D gene ambiguous. Germline CDR1 is MNHNS and CDR2 is SASEGT. The CDR3 has 13 amino acids. V shed 6 bases and J shed 3 bases, with 11 bases lying between them. DNA for the CDR3: TGTGCCAGCAGGGCGCTGGCGAAAGAGACCCAGTACTTC. This gives the protein CASRALAKETQYF.

The genes are TRBV7-8 and TRBJ2-1; 7 bases line up with TRBD2. Trimming removed 5 bases from V and 10 bases from J; junction bases left unmatched: 8. CDR1 and CDR2 (germline): SGHVS, FQNEAQ. The CDR3 runs to 13 residues. The CDR3 loop reads CASSPRLAVEQFF. The CDR3 DNA sequence: TGTGCCAGCAGCCCACGACTAGCTGTCGAGCAGTTCTTC.

This clone was counted once. V and J are TRBV11-2 and TRBJ1-1; no definite D call. The germline CDR1 and CDR2 sequences are SGHAT and FQNNGV. This CDR3 has 15 residues. The germline V and J ends were trimmed by 6 bases and 1 base, with 15 bases remaining between them. As DNA, the CDR3 is TGTGCCAGCAGTTATGCGGCACGAACGAACACTGAAGCTTTCTTT. The encoded protein is CASSYAARTNTEAFF.

J is TRBJ1-1 and V is TRBV19, with D uncertain. Trimming removed 1 base from V and 5 bases from J, with 8 bases in between. The V gene's germline CDR1 is LNHDA and CDR2 SQIVND (reference sequence). The CDR3 has 13 residues. CDR3 in amino acids: CASSIGRGTEAFF. The CDR3 nucleotides read TGTGCCAGTAGTATAGGCCGAGGGACTGAAGCTTTCTTT. The full variable domain, its missing parts supplied by reference TRBV19 and TRBJ1-1, is DGGITQSPKYLFRKEGQNVTLSCEQNLNHDAMYWYRQDPGQGLRLIYYSQIVNDFQKGDIAEGYSVSREKKESFPLTVTSAQKNPTAFYLCASSIGRGTEAFFGQGTRLTVV.

CDR3 DNA sequence: TGCAGCGTTGAAGTCGCCGGGGGCTACACCTTC. It translates to CSVEVAGGYTF. V usage is TRBV29-1 and J usage is TRBJ1-2; D is ambiguous. Germline CDR1 is SQVTM and CDR2 is ANQGSEA. CDR3 size: 11 residues. V was shortened by 1 base and J by 8 bases, with 8 bases between the two germline ends.

The chain is built from TRBV4-1 and TRBJ2-7, with TRBD2 identical over 14 bases. The germline gives CDR1 MGHRA, CDR2 YSYEKL. With V trimmed by 4 bases and J by 3 bases, 11 bases remained unmatched. This CDR3 spans 18 amino acids. The CDR3 region is CASSLLTSGRVEVYEQYF. CDR3 DNA: TGCGCCAGCAGCCTATTGACTAGCGGGAGGGTAGAGGTCTACGAGCAGTACTTC.

The V call is TRBV6-4, the J call TRBJ2-1; 10 bases are a match to TRBD2. The CDR3 runs to 15 residues. CDR1 and CDR2 (germline): MRHNA, SNTAGT. V trimming: 0 bases; J trimming: 7 bases; junction bases outside the gene matches: 3. This CDR3 reads CASSDSAGGPNEQFF. CDR3 bases: TGTGCCAGCAGTGACTCAGCGGGGGGGCCGAATGAGCAGTTCTTC.

J is TRBJ1-2 and V is TRBV30; D is possibly TRBD1 (5 bases). The CDR3 loop spans 18 amino acids. Looked up from germline, CDR1 is GTSNPN and CDR2 is SVGIG (reference sequence). Trimming took off 0 bases at V and 0 bases at J, with 20 bases between the two ends. The CDR3 protein is CAWSVKTGGRGPNYGYTF. CDR3 sequence (DNA): TGTGCCTGGAGTGTTAAAACAGGCGGCCGGGGTCCTAACTATGGCTACACCTTC. The entire variable domain, with the rest obtained from reference TRBV30 and TRBJ1-2, is as follows: SQTIHQWPATLVQPVGSPLSLECTVEGTSNPNLYWYRQAAGRGLQLLFYSVGIGQISSEVPQNLSASRPQDRQFILSSKKLLLSDSGFYLCAWSVKTGGRGPNYGYTFGSGTRLTVV.

This clone was observed a single time. V usage is TRBV7-2 and J usage is TRBJ2-1, with 8 bases aligning to TRBD2. Germline V gene sequence: CDR1 SGHTA, CDR2 FQGNSA. The V segment lost 3 bases and the J segment 0 bases; nucleotides outside the gene matches: 1. This CDR3 region has 15 residues. Written as DNA, the CDR3 is TGTGCCAGCAGCTTCAGCGGGAGCTCCTACAATGAGCAGTTCTTC. Amino acids: CASSFSGSSYNEQFF.

V usage is TRBV5-4 and J usage is TRBJ2-7; D tentatively fits TRBD1 or TRBD2 (5 bases each). The CDR3 loop spans 15 amino acids. V was cut by 4 bases and J by 0 bases, with 14 bases left in between. CDR1 is SGHNT and CDR2 is YYREEE in the germline V gene (reference sequence). The CDR3 sequence is CASSPRDGNSYEQYF. The DNA for the CDR3 is TGTGCCAGCAGCCCCCGGGACGGAAACTCCTACGAGCAGTACTTC.

This chain connects TRBV7-8 to TRBJ1-5; TRBD1 aligns across 8 bases. Per germline, CDR1 SGHVS and CDR2 FQNEAQ. This CDR3 has 15 amino acids. V lost 2 bases and J lost 6; bases outside the gene matches: 6. As DNA, the CDR3 is TGTGCCAGCAGCTTACGGACAGGGTCGCGTCAGCCCCAGCATTTT. It translates to CASSLRTGSRQPQHF.

This clone was seen just once. The V gene is TRBV7-2, the J gene TRBJ1-2; D is perhaps TRBD1 (5 bases). V lost 7 bases and J lost 7, with 16 bases in between. The CDR3 has 13 amino acids. Germline values: CDR1 SGHTA, CDR2 FQGNSA. This chain's CDR3 is CASTTPGKGGYTF. Here the CDR3 DNA reads TGTGCCAGCACCACCCCAGGGAAAGGTGGCTACACCTTC.